Given below is one T cell receptor (beta chain) in context. Its target antigen remains unknown. Per-base qualities were not stored, and no clone one base away is much larger. TCRbeta CDR3 regions were amplified from genomic DNA by means of the immunoSEQ Assay, a bias-controlled multiplex PCR. The study's own analysis went as follows. The number of nucleated cells in each sample was estimated from the amplification of reference gene primers within the assay. To quantify the absolute abundance of each unique TCRbeta CDR3 rearrangement, sequence reads were collapsed and filtered. Productive Simpson clonality was computed per sample as the square root of Simpson's diversity index over productive rearrangements. This is the immuneACCESS table as TCRdb keeps it, with only in-frame sequences that have V and J called. A part of the clones is gone; compared with another copy, unresolved V genes explain less than half, and the rest is unexplained. V and J calls and clone size follow that table, whereas D and trimming were derived from the DNA. Across this sample there are about 200,000 clones, with around 83% seen only once. Almost 5% of the sample lies in the top ten.

These data come from a study of blood T cell repertoires in COVID-19 (dated by TCRdb to between 2020 and 2021). For the wider study: Collaborator samples came from the United States, Italy and Spain and covered acute and convalescent phases of COVID-19. Where available, HLA class I and class II types were obtained from metadata supplied by the sample provider rather than from assay-based typing. Sample metadata almost always included a de-identified subject ID, COVID-19 status, age in years and sex. The repertoires were made available in a free public database intended to serve as a resource for research on the immune response to SARS-CoV-2. The material from the prospective study consisted of cDNA or gDNA derived from T cells, B-cell-depleted T cells, or PBMCs. Deeply sampled blood TCRbeta repertoires from subjects exposed to, actively infected with, or recovered from COVID-19 were included in the dataset. The samples were drawn from the first 160 participants of the ongoing ImmuneRACE study and from 1,254 subjects provided by 6 global collaborators.

Whole blood was collected in K2EDTA tubes by collaborating institutions according to the institutions' own protocols. For TCRbeta analysis, collaborators shipped samples in one of three forms: frozen whole blood, isolated PBMCs, or DNA extracted from either of those sample types. Points the paper makes about the study in general: How much clinical and demographic metadata was included differed by source and by participant, and the metadata was provided uncurated.

Trimming takes 6 bases from V and 2 bases from J, and the germline ends sit 11 bases apart. The germline V gene (reference sequence) supplies CDR1 MNHNY and CDR2 SVGAGI. Measured from the cysteine to the phenylalanine, the CDR3 is 13 residues long. Of all the DNA, just the CDR3 is kept, 39 bases in frame from base 1. The specimen was peripheral blood. The clonotype was recovered from a woman aged 80 or over with acute or convalescent COVID-19. The sequence links TRBV6-6 to TRBJ2-7; tentative D gene TRBD1, with 5 bases matching. The CDR3 sequence is CASRYQGAYEQYF. The bases read TGTGCCAGCAGATATCAGGGCGCCTACGAGCAGTACTTC.